This TCR beta chain stems from a study of shared clonotypes between healthy human individuals. This CDR3 spans 13 amino acids. Trimming removed 4 bases at V and 4 bases at J, with 11 bases between. Germline CDR1 and CDR2: SGHDT and YYEEEE. Data came from immunoSEQ multiplex PCR; TCRdb stores just in-frame clones and leaves some out. The repertoire holds roughly 95,000 clones, with roughly 50% as singletons. The rearrangement joins TRBV5-6 to TRBJ1-2; D is possibly TRBD1 (6 bases). This clonotype originated in a woman aged 40 to 50 in good health. Some clones in this sample may be carry-over from other donors' samples. The sequencing input was PBMCs. Here the CDR3 reads CASSMDSFYGYTF. The CDR3 DNA sequence: TGTGCCAGCAGCATGGACAGCTTCTATGGCTACACCTTC.